A single sample is the source of the 10 T cell receptor beta chains below, sequenced in a study of blood T cell repertoires in COVID-19. Assay: immunoSEQ multiplex PCR; the TCRdb copy retains only in-frame clones and omits some. Of 230,000 or so clones listed, around 84% are singletons. Sequenced material: peripheral blood. The receptor set was obtained from a woman aged 40 to 49 who had recovered from COVID-19.

The genes are TRBV7-3 and TRBJ1-2; 8 bases are shared with TRBD1. Germline CDR1 reads SGHTA; CDR2 reads FQGTGA. The CDR3 contains 13 residues. J gave up 6 bases and V 4 bases, and 4 bases lay outside the gene matches. The CDR3: CASSSPGQDGYTF. CDR3 in DNA: TGTGCCAGCAGCTCCCCGGGACAGGATGGCTACACCTTC.

This chain joins TRBV3-1 (or the pseudogene TRBV3-2) and TRBJ1-6; D not certain. The CDR3 extends over 12 amino acids. The V and J ends lost 4 bases and 9 bases respectively, with 7 bases between them. Germline lookup yields CDR1 LGHDT and CDR2 YNNKEL (reference sequence). The CDR3 sequence: CASSLPSSPLHF. The CDR3 region has the DNA TGTGCCAGCAGCCTCCCCTCTTCACCCCTCCACTTT.

The V call is TRBV28, the J call TRBJ1-1; tentative D call: TRBD1 (5 bases). CDR3 length equals 14 residues. Germline CDR1 MDHEN, CDR2 SYDVKM. The V gene lost 4 bases and the J gene lost 5 bases, with 14 bases spanning the gap. CDR3 sequence (DNA): TGTGCCAGCAGTTCCCCGGGGGAGTGGACTGAAGCTTTCTTT. Amino acid sequence: CASSSPGEWTEAFF.

This chain uses TRBV10-1 with TRBJ2-5; D might be TRBD1 (5 bases). The germline V gene encodes CDR1 WNHNN and CDR2 SYGVQD (reference sequence). This CDR3 comprises 16 residues. V lost 3 bases, J lost 2 bases, and 16 bases lay in between. The CDR3 bases are TGCGCCAGCAGTGATTTCCAGGGCGACGGGCAAGAGACCCAGTACTTC. Translated: CASSDFQGDGQETQYF.

This chain uses TRBV5-1 with TRBJ2-2, with TRBD2 as a possible D gene (5 bases). V dropped 0 bases and J dropped 6 bases, with 9 bases sitting between them. The germline V gene encodes CDR1 SGHRS and CDR2 YFSETQ. The CDR3 is 14 residues long. The CDR3 protein is CASSLGGFSGELFF. CDR3 sequence (DNA): TGCGCCAGCAGCTTGGGAGGGTTCTCCGGGGAGCTGTTTTTT. Drawing the rest from reference TRBV5-1 and TRBJ2-2, the complete variable domain is KAGVTQTPRYLIKTRGQQVTLSCSPISGHRSVSWYQQTPGQGLQFLFEYFSETQRNKGNFPGRFSGRQFSNSRSEMNVSTLELGDSALYLCASSLGGFSGELFFGEGSRLTVL.

This chain links TRBV3-1 (or the pseudogene TRBV3-2) with TRBJ1-2, with 8 bases fitting TRBD1. V gave up 6 bases and J gave up 11 bases; unmatched junction bases: 20. The length of the CDR3 is 16 residues. In germline, CDR1 is LGHDT, CDR2 YNNKEL (reference sequence). CDR3 nucleotides: TGTGCCAGCAGTCAACTACCGCCTGGACAGGGTGGGGGGTACACCTTC. It yields the protein CASSQLPPGQGGGYTF.

The chain uses TRBV11-3 and TRBJ2-7, with D unclear. The CDR3 length is 12 residues. Germline V gene data show CDR1 as SGHNT and CDR2 as YENEEA. V was shortened by 0 bases and J by 6 bases, with 6 bases between the two germline ends. The CDR3 DNA is TGTGCCAGCAGCTTAGAGTTGAGCGAGCAGTACTTC. Protein: CASSLELSEQYF.

The J gene is TRBJ2-1, the V gene TRBV5-4; D is unresolved. The V end was cut by 1 base, the J end by 2 bases, with 10 bases between. This CDR3 has 15 residues. Germline V gene data show CDR1 as SGHNT and CDR2 as YYREEE (reference sequence). The DNA of the CDR3 is TGTGCCAGCAGCTTGTCGGTCGAAGCCTACAATGAGCAGTTCTTC. It yields the protein CASSLSVEAYNEQFF.

The chain couples TRBV28 to TRBJ2-7; tentative D call: TRBD1 (5 bases). The CDR3 has 13 amino acids. Trimming shortened V by 7 bases and J by 1 base, and 11 bases separated the two germline ends. Germline lookup yields CDR1 MDHEN and CDR2 SYDVKM. The CDR3 sequence is CASIDSTSYEQYF. CDR3 DNA: TGTGCCAGCATTGACAGCACTTCCTACGAGCAGTACTTC.

The table lists this clone with a count of one. This chain uses TRBV10-3 with TRBJ1-1, with D perhaps TRBD1 (6 bases). The V and J ends lost 2 bases and 1 base respectively, with 11 bases between them. The CDR3 length is 15 residues. The germline gives CDR1 ENHRY, CDR2 SYGVKD. CDR3 nucleotides: TGTGCCATCAGTGAGGCCCCGGGACAGAACACTGAAGCTTTCTTT. Protein: CAISEAPGQNTEAFF.